This T cell receptor (beta chain) emerged from a study of CD8 T cells in Susac syndrome. V dropped 0 bases and J dropped 3; count of bases not matched to a gene: 4. CDR3 length: 16 residues. Germline-derived CDR1 and CDR2 are SGHAT and FQNNGV. Blood CD8+ and CD4+ T cells underwent high-throughput TCR beta sequencing. The CD8+ and CD4+ T cells were isolated magnetically using a negative isolation approach, whereas the TEMRA cells were enriched by FACS. RNA totalling roughly 0.5 to 1 ug underwent reverse transcription with random hexamers. The immunoSEQ assay covered 54 Vbeta and 13 Jbeta segments for CDR3. TCRdb reanalysed the immunoSEQ multiplex PCR reads using MiXCR and keeps one entry per CDR3 protein. The sample lists 150,000 to 200,000 distinct CDR3 sequences; more than 85% were seen once. General study points: Clonal CD8+ expansion in Susac was highest in TEMRA cells and active patients.

A remark on this clonotype: Its specificity is not known.

Sequenced sample: CD8+ T cells from PBMCs. The source is a human donor with Susac syndrome. The V and J genes are TRBV11-2 and TRBJ2-3, with 9 bases matching TRBD1. The CDR3 DNA follows: TGTGCCAGCAGCTTAGAATTACAGGGGGCGACAGATACGCAGTATTTT. As protein: CASSLELQGATDTQYF.